Presented here are 29 T cell receptor beta chains from one specimen sequenced in a study of T-cell reconstitution after alpha-beta-depleted transplantation in children. Molecular barcoding with unique molecular identifiers was used for the TCRbeta library. TCRdb used MiXCR to reprocess the PCR reads, holding one entry per CDR3 protein. This sample has 200,000 to 250,000 distinct CDR3 sequences, with 20% to 30% found just once. The sample in question was PBMCs, mostly from graft donor cells, obtained 360 days after TCRalphabeta/CD19-depleted stem cell transplant. These TCRs come from a female patient aged 2-9 years who had a stem cell transplant for congenital amegakaryocytic thrombocytopenia, so the T cells may come from the graft donor.

This clonotype was counted a few times. The chain carries TRBV5-1 and TRBJ1-1; 7 nucleotides match TRBD1. V lost 5 bases, J lost 1 base, and 2 bases stayed unmatched. Germline CDR1 SGHRS, CDR2 YFSETQ. The CDR3 sequence is 13 residues long. The CDR3 region has the DNA TGCGCCAGCAGGGACAGGAGGAACACTGAAGCTTTCTTT. It is translated as CASRDRRNTEAFF.

This clonotype was recorded many times. This chain links TRBV20-1 with TRBJ2-7; 11 nucleotides line up with TRBD2. Germline V CDR1 and CDR2: DFQATT, SNEGSKA (reference sequence). Trimming removed 5 bases from V and 0 bases from J; junction bases left unmatched: 6. This CDR3 has 15 amino acids. CDR3 in DNA: TGCAGTGCTGGTCGACTAGCGGGGAGCTCCTACGAGCAGTACTTC. Its protein product is CSAGRLAGSSYEQYF.

The rearrangement joins TRBV28 to TRBJ2-3; TRBD2 matches at 13 bases. The CDR3 is 13 amino acids. V lost 10 bases, J lost 4 bases, and 2 bases stayed unmatched. CDR1 and CDR2 from the germline V gene are MDHEN and SYDVKM. The CDR3 protein is CATGLAGADTQYF. CDR3 sequence (DNA): TGTGCCACCGGACTAGCGGGAGCAGATACGCAGTATTTT.

The chain carries TRBV9 and TRBJ2-3, with D possibly TRBD2 on 6 matching bases. V lost 3 bases and J 6 bases, leaving 23 bases between the germline ends. This CDR3 contains 17 residues. Looked up from germline, CDR1 is SGDLS and CDR2 is YYNGEE. The CDR3 DNA reads TGTGCCAGCAGCGCCCTACCCTTGGACTATCGTGCGGATACGCAGTATTTT. It is translated as CASSALPLDYRADTQYF.

This clonotype was found a few times. The V call is TRBV30, the J call TRBJ1-3; no firm D call. V shed 2 bases and J shed 0 bases, with 17 bases lying between them. Germline assignment: CDR1 GTSNPN and CDR2 SVGIG (reference sequence). The CDR3 is 17 residues long. The CDR3 DNA follows: TGTGCCTGGAGTAAGGACCGCGTTAGGAGCTCTGGAAACACCATATATTTT. Its protein is CAWSKDRVRSSGNTIYF. The variable domain in full, completed from reference TRBV30 and TRBJ1-3, reads SQTIHQWPATLVQPVGSPLSLECTVEGTSNPNLYWYRQAAGRGLQLLFYSVGIGQISSEVPQNLSASRPQDRQFILSSKKLLLSDSGFYLCAWSKDRVRSSGNTIYFGEGSWLTVV.

The V call is TRBV4-2, the J call TRBJ1-5, with D unclear. In germline, CDR1 is LGHNA, CDR2 YNFKEQ. Trimming took 1 base from V and 1 from J, leaving 8 bases between them. The CDR3 runs 15 residues. The CDR3 is CASSQAQASNQPQHF. In nucleotides, the CDR3 is TGTGCCAGCAGCCAAGCCCAGGCGAGCAATCAGCCCCAGCATTTT.

The rearrangement links TRBV24-1 to TRBJ2-2; D is unclear. Trimming cost V 4 bases and J 3 bases, with 8 bases left between them. The V gene's germline CDR1 is KGHDR and CDR2 SFDVKD. The CDR3 has 14 residues. CDR3 nucleotides: TGTGCCACCAGTGAAATCGGCTACACCGGGGAGCTGTTTTTT. Its protein product is CATSEIGYTGELFF.

The CDR3 region is CASSQDIGAYEQYF. In DNA, the CDR3 is TGCGCCAGCAGCCAAGATATCGGGGCCTACGAGCAGTACTTC. V gene TRBV4-1 combines with J gene TRBJ2-7; TRBD2 is a possible D gene (5 bases). The CDR3 sequence is 14 residues long. CDR1 and CDR2 from the germline V gene are MGHRA and YSYEKL. The germline V and J ends were trimmed by 0 bases and 2 bases, with 8 bases remaining between them.

The rearrangement uses TRBV4-2 and TRBJ2-1; D tentatively reads TRBD1 or TRBD2 (5 bases each). The V gene lost 4 bases and the J gene lost 1 base, with 17 bases spanning the gap. The CDR3 is made up of 17 amino acids. Germline V gene lookup returns CDR1 LGHNA and CDR2 YNFKEQ. The CDR3 region has the DNA TGTGCCAGCAGCCCGGGGCCCCTCAGGACGTCCTACAATGAGCAGTTCTTC. It codes for CASSPGPLRTSYNEQFF.

This clonotype was found a few times. The CDR3 bases are TGCGCCAGCAGCAAAGGCGGGCGGTATTTTGCAGAGGATGACTATGGCTACACCTTC. Protein sequence: CASSKGGRYFAEDDYGYTF. This chain uses TRBV4-1 with TRBJ1-2; D unresolved. CDR1 MGHRA and CDR2 YSYEKL come from the germline V gene. V was shortened by 5 bases and J by 3 bases, with 28 bases between the two germline ends. CDR3 length equals 19 residues.

The CDR3 coding sequence is TGTGCCAGCAGATCGGGGAACACTGAAGCTTTCTTT. This encodes CASRSGNTEAFF. The J gene is TRBJ1-1, the V gene TRBV25-1; D is undetermined. Looked up from germline, CDR1 is MGHDK and CDR2 is SYGVNS. Trimming cost V 6 bases and J 1 base, with 6 bases left between them. This CDR3 contains 12 residues.

CDR3 protein: CASSPAGSYEQYF. The CDR3 nucleotides read TGTGCCAGCTCACCAGCAGGGAGCTACGAGCAGTACTTC. The rearrangement uses TRBV18 and TRBJ2-7, with D perhaps matching TRBD1 or TRBD2 (5 bases each). Germline CDR1 KGHSH, CDR2 LQKENI. V was trimmed by 2 bases and J by 3 bases, leaving 8 bases between them. This CDR3 spans 13 amino acids.

In this sample, this clonotype turned up a few times. The rearrangement links TRBV5-1 to TRBJ2-3; the match to TRBD2 covers 10 bases. Germline V CDR1 and CDR2: SGHRS, YFSETQ. The trim removed 4 bases at V and 2 bases at J, leaving 7 bases unmatched. The CDR3 runs 16 residues. The CDR3 DNA is TGCGCCAGCAGCCTACGACTAGCGGGCATCACAGATACGCAGTATTTT. It specifies CASSLRLAGITDTQYF. Full variable domain (missing parts from reference TRBV5-1 and TRBJ2-3): KAGVTQTPRYLIKTRGQQVTLSCSPISGHRSVSWYQQTPGQGLQFLFEYFSETQRNKGNFPGRFSGRQFSNSRSEMNVSTLELGDSALYLCASSLRLAGITDTQYFGPGTRLTVL.

Only a few counts were recorded for this clonotype. The chain links TRBV5-1 to TRBJ1-1; D gene unclear. The CDR3 contains 19 residues. With 4 bases removed from V and 0 bases from J, the gap between germline ends came to 25 bases. Germline CDR1 reads SGHRS; CDR2 reads YFSETQ. The DNA of the CDR3 is TGCGCCAGCAGCGTGCGCGTAGGGCAGTACGCTAGGGTGAACACTGAAGCTTTCTTT. It codes for CASSVRVGQYARVNTEAFF.

This chain links TRBV5-1 with TRBJ2-1; 9 nucleotides agree with TRBD1. The CDR3 has 12 residues. Unmatched junction bases numbered 8, after V lost 9 bases and J lost 10 bases. Germline V gene lookup returns CDR1 SGHRS and CDR2 YFSETQ. CDR3 DNA sequence: TGCGCCACCAGGACAGGGGATCGGGAGCAGTTCTTC. It specifies CATRTGDREQFF. Drawing the rest from reference TRBV5-1 and TRBJ2-1, the complete variable domain is KAGVTQTPRYLIKTRGQQVTLSCSPISGHRSVSWYQQTPGQGLQFLFEYFSETQRNKGNFPGRFSGRQFSNSRSEMNVSTLELGDSALYLCATRTGDREQFFGPGTRLTVL.

The chain carries TRBV20-1 and TRBJ1-4; tentatively, D is TRBD1 (6 bases). V lost 0 bases, J lost 2 bases, and 7 bases lay in between. This CDR3 is 14 amino acids long. The germline CDR1 and CDR2 sequences are DFQATT and SNEGSKA (reference sequence). The CDR3 sequence: CSARDGGTNEKLFF. CDR3 bases: TGCAGTGCTAGAGATGGGGGCACTAATGAAAAACTGTTTTTT.

In this sample, this clonotype turned up a few times. J is TRBJ2-3 and V is TRBV20-1, with TRBD2 identical over 8 bases. There are 15 residues in the CDR3. The germline gives CDR1 DFQATT, CDR2 SNEGSKA (reference sequence). V shed 3 bases and J 5 bases; nucleotides not matched to a gene: 10. CDR3 DNA sequence: TGCAGTGCTAGTAGGCCGGGGGGGCCGGGAGATACGCAGTATTTT. As protein: CSASRPGGPGDTQYF.

Only a few counts were recorded for this clonotype. This chain links TRBV12-3 or TRBV12-4 with TRBJ2-5; 7 bases map to TRBD2. After removal of 2 bases from V and 5 bases from J, the junction contained 8 bases not matched to a gene. The CDR3 is 15 residues long. This CDR3 reads CASSLRREFMETQYF. The CDR3 DNA reads as TGTGCCAGCAGTTTAAGGCGGGAGTTTATGGAGACCCAGTACTTC.

This clonotype showed up just a few times. The CDR3 loop is CASSISKVDGNTGELFF. The CDR3 DNA is TGCGCCAGCAGCATCTCGAAGGTCGACGGGAACACCGGGGAGCTGTTTTTT. The chain uses TRBV5-1 and TRBJ2-2; no clear D gene. The V end was cut by 4 bases, the J end by 1 base, with 17 bases between. The germline CDR1 and CDR2 sequences are SGHRS and YFSETQ. The CDR3 contains 17 residues.

The rearrangement links TRBV12-5 to TRBJ2-1, with 13 bases identical to TRBD2. The CDR3 is 19 amino acids. Germline CDR1 is LGHNT and CDR2 is FRNRAP. J was trimmed by 0 bases and V by 1 base; bases with no gene match: 6. CDR3 nucleotide sequence: TGTGCTAGTGGTTTGGAGACTAGCGGGGGGTTTACCTCCTACAATGAGCAGTTCTTC. Protein product: CASGLETSGGFTSYNEQFF.

There are a few counts of this clonotype. This chain joins TRBV4-1 and TRBJ2-2; D is uncertain. V lost 6 bases to trimming and J lost 4 bases, with 15 bases between them. Germline loops: CDR1 MGHRA, CDR2 YSYEKL. CDR3 length: 15 amino acids. CDR3 sequence reads: CASRRDLLRTGELFF. The CDR3 DNA follows: TGCGCCAGCAGACGTGATCTACTCCGCACCGGGGAGCTGTTTTTT.

This clonotype occurred a few times. The rearrangement joins TRBV10-3 to TRBJ1-1; D remains unclear. V was cut by 3 bases and J by 8 bases, with 19 bases left in between. Germline V CDR1 and CDR2: ENHRY, SYGVKD. This CDR3 has 15 amino acids. The CDR3 nucleotides read TGTGCCATCAGTGACCGCTACGCCTCCGAGCAAGAAGCTTTCTTT. Its protein is CAISDRYASEQEAFF.

V is TRBV12-3 or TRBV12-4 and J is TRBJ2-5; 11 bases line up with TRBD1. This CDR3 has 15 amino acids. Germline trimming cut 6 bases from V and 5 bases from J; bases unmatched to any gene: 8. The CDR3 sequence is CASSRGDRGAETQYF. The DNA for the CDR3 is TGTGCCAGCAGCCGAGGGGACAGGGGGGCGGAGACCCAGTACTTC.

The chain recombines TRBV7-2 with TRBJ1-5; maybe TRBD1 (5 bases). The germline V gene encodes CDR1 SGHTA and CDR2 FQGNSA. This CDR3 is 14 amino acids long. Trimming shortened V by 5 bases and J by 6 bases, and 14 bases separated the two germline ends. In nucleotides, the CDR3 is TGTGCCAGCAGCCCGATTCATGGGGGTCAGCCCCAGCATTTT. This encodes CASSPIHGGQPQHF. Full variable domain (outside the CDR3, taken from reference TRBV7-2 and TRBJ1-5): GAGVSQSPSNKVTEKGKDVELRCDPISGHTALYWYRQSLGQGLEFLIYFQGNSAPDKSGLPSDRFSAERTGGSVSTLTIQRTQQEDSAVYLCASSPIHGGQPQHFGDGTRLSIL.

The chain couples TRBV4-1 to TRBJ1-6; D not resolved. Trimming took off 1 base at V and 10 bases at J, with 8 bases between the two ends. The CDR3 length is 13 residues. Germline loops: CDR1 MGHRA, CDR2 YSYEKL. The CDR3 nucleotides read TGCGCCAGCAGCCAAGTGGGTCGGTCACCCCTCCACTTT. Translated, it gives CASSQVGRSPLHF.

The chain combines TRBV11-2 with TRBJ2-2; 7 bases map to TRBD2. Germline-derived CDR1 and CDR2 are SGHAT and FQNNGV. This CDR3 has 16 residues. After removal of 5 bases from V and 3 bases from J, the junction contained 9 bases not matched to a gene. CDR3 in amino acids: CASSGYRDYHTGELFF. Here the CDR3 DNA reads TGTGCCAGCAGCGGTTACCGGGACTACCACACCGGGGAGCTGTTTTTT.

CDR3 residues: CAWGWRSSYEQYF. The CDR3 DNA is TGTGCCTGGGGGTGGCGGAGCTCCTACGAGCAGTACTTC. The chain joins TRBV30 to TRBJ2-7; D remains unclear. The V end was cut by 5 bases, the J end by 0 bases, with 11 bases between. This CDR3 has 13 residues. Germline V gene data show CDR1 as GTSNPN and CDR2 as SVGIG (reference sequence).

This clonotype was detected only a few times. The chain has TRBV20-1 and TRBJ2-7; unclear D gene. Germline-derived CDR1 and CDR2 are DFQATT and SNEGSKA (reference sequence). This CDR3 has 14 amino acids. Trimming stripped 3 bases from V and 3 bases from J, with 15 bases between. Written as DNA, the CDR3 is TGCAGTGCTAGGCATCGGCAGGTTTACTACGAGCAGTACTTC. Its protein is CSARHRQVYYEQYF.

V and J are TRBV28 and TRBJ1-3, with D tentatively TRBD1 (5 bases). The CDR3 sequence is 15 residues long. The V end was cut by 2 bases, the J end by 4 bases, with 12 bases between. Germline lookup yields CDR1 MDHEN and CDR2 SYDVKM. The CDR3 region has the DNA TGTGCCAGCAGTTTAGGGGCAGGGAACGGAAACACCATATATTTT. Translating gives CASSLGAGNGNTIYF.